The subject of this entry is one T cell receptor (beta chain). This clonotype has at least ten counts. The antigen it binds to is not known. No base quality information exists; no much larger clone differs at one position. Library creation used multiplex PCR. The listed sequencing device is Illumina HiSeq 4000. CDR3 regions were amplified by Arm-PCR with iRepertoire HTBI primers to construct TCR beta libraries. Before sequencing, the PCR products went through gel purification. In the source study's methods: Gene usage analysis of CDR3 amino acid clonotypes used the 62 TRBV and 11 to 15 TRBJ segments found across samples. Filtered high-quality paired reads were merged into contigs using COPE and FqMerger. BLAST was used to align contigs to IMGT TRBV, TRBD and TRBJ reference genes, and CDR3 was defined according to IMGT. Clonotypes above 0.1% frequency were classified as highly expanded clones. Repertoire diversity was measured by Shannon entropy, and V-J evenness by the Gini coefficient. A clonotype was considered public if more than one individual shared it. TCRdb cleaned the public reads at Q25 with fastp, built clones with MiXCR and kept in-frame beta chains. Every CDR3 protein is listed once, alongside the most common genes and DNA of its rows. For this entry, the V and J calls and clone size follow TCRdb and not the study's own pipeline. The sample table shows approximately 290,000 distinct CDR3 sequences, and roughly a fifth are seen once. Around three fifths of the sample is in the top ten clones.

CDR1 and CDR2 were assigned from the germline V gene as SGHRS and YFSETQ. The CDR3, from cysteine to phenylalanine, totals 14 residues. The read is trimmed to its CDR3 DNA, 42 bases read in frame from base 1. Relative to germline, V is 8 bases shorter and J is 2 bases shorter, with 16 bases between their ends. This entry belongs to a study of regulatory T cells in long-lasting Graves disease (TCRdb year 2021). Turning to the overall study: Persistent Graves' disease meant more than 5 years of antithyroid drug treatment with TSH receptor autoantibodies that stayed positive. The study was conducted in China and was registered as a clinical trial. Antithyroid drugs had been taken for about 10.3 years on average by persistent Graves' disease patients in the clinical cohort. TCR sequencing covered some 13 persistent and 20 newly diagnosed Graves' disease patients, some 35 samples in total. Persistent Graves' disease patients were compared with newly diagnosed Graves' disease patients by peripheral blood TCR sequencing and RNA sequencing.

The sample's time point label, in plain terms: persistent/refractory GD, antithyroid drugs over 5 years with positive TRAb. RNA was extracted from PBMCs in TRIzol for both TCR sequencing and RNA sequencing. The diagnosis of Graves' disease was made according to American Thyroid Association guidelines. Patients for the study were recruited at an endocrinology department in Xi'an, China. Each patient gave approximately 9 milliliters of peripheral blood, collected in an EDTA anticoagulant tube. PBMCs were isolated by Ficoll Paque Plus density gradient separation without further T cell sorting. An Agilent 2100 Bioanalyzer and agarose gel were used to check RNA quality, and a NanoDrop 2000 was used to measure RNA concentration. Results the study describes overall, beyond this receptor: The authors acknowledged the small sample size as a limitation that may reduce accuracy. Only peripheral blood was studied, because thyroid tissue, the primary lesion, was inaccessible. A larger number of public clonotypes was shared among persistent patients (under 3,000) than among newly diagnosed patients (approximately 1,000). Sequencing and analysis were limited to the TCR beta chain. Lower TCR Shannon entropy and fewer highly expanded clones were observed in persistent Graves' disease patients than in newly diagnosed patients, which suggested clonal expansion. TRBV28, TRBJ1-2 and TRBJ2-5 were preferentially used in persistent disease, while TRBV20-1 and TRBJ2-1 were favored in newly diagnosed disease.

This specimen consisted of peripheral blood mononuclear cells (PBMCs), obtained when the disease was refractory, from a patient treated with antithyroid drugs. The TCR sequence derives from a female donor with Graves disease. Recombination linked TRBV5-1 to TRBJ1-1, and the D gene may be TRBD1, 5 bases matching. The CDR3: CASGRGHENTEAFF. The sequenced DNA is TGCGCCAGTGGCCGCGGACACGAAAACACTGAAGCTTTCTTT.